The present T cell receptor beta chain was sequenced within a study of shared clonotypes between healthy human individuals. Study-wide background: For every donor, three CD4 naive, three CD4 memory, two CD8 naive and one CD8 memory plates were used. Whole-study results and caveats: Of the naive CD4 clonotypes, roughly 5% were shared across a handful of donors.

On this clone: The target antigen is unknown.

Deep-level running was used for the assay. As processed by the authors: As immunoSEQ supplied junction-only sequences (without quality scores), filtering differed. Profiled with immunoSEQ multiplex PCR; TCRdb holds only in-frame clones, not every one. V and J calls and clone size are those listed in that table; D and trimming were worked out from the DNA. Seen here are some 680,000 clones, 73% observed once, and the top ten hold around 1.8%. The V gene lost 3 bases and the J gene lost 10 bases, with 19 bases spanning the gap. Germline-derived CDR1 and CDR2 are SGHDT and YYEEEE. The CDR3 runs 14 residues.

The TCR originated in a woman in her twenties or thirties in good health. The chain uses TRBV5-6 and TRBJ1-1; a possible D gene is TRBD1 (5 bases). The source material was memory CD4+ T cells sorted from blood. Subset: CD45RA-negative fraction. The CDR3: CASSSTPGLPGAFF. DNA for the CDR3: TGTGCCAGCAGCTCGACCCCGGGACTTCCCGGAGCTTTCTTT.